Listed below are T cell receptor beta chains from one sample, sequenced in a study of T-cell memory formation after mild COVID-19. TCRdb reprocessed the 5' RACE reads with MiXCR, giving one entry per CDR3 protein. The data show 450,000 to 650,000 distinct CDR3 sequences, about 20% seen once. Sequenced sample: PBMCs or a T cell subset sorted from them (not recorded which). These receptors were taken from an adult woman who had mild COVID-19 (a few samples of this study predate the infection). Cell type and time point are not known. Both conserved end residues are part of each CDR3. D genes are given only for firm matches. Clone size appears in some rows only: once, few, many, or a class for an expanded clone.

D: TRBD1; V: TRBV4-2; J: TRBJ2-2; size: few; CDR3: CASSHGTADTGELFF; DNA: TGTGCCAGCAGCCACGGGACAGCCGACACCGGGGAGCTGTTTTTT
D: -; V: TRBV19; J: TRBJ1-2; size: few; CDR3: CASTPSYYGYTF; DNA: TGTGCCAGTACACCCTCCTACTATGGCTACACCTTC
D: -; V: TRBV12-3/TRBV12-4; J: TRBJ2-4; size: few; CDR3: CASSLSGPGAKNIQYF; DNA: TGTGCCAGCAGTTTGTCGGGGCCGGGGGCCAAAAACATTCAGTACTTC
D: -; V: TRBV5-1; J: TRBJ2-1; size: few; CDR3: CASSFLVSYNEQFF; DNA: TGCGCCAGCAGCTTTTTAGTGTCCTACAATGAGCAGTTCTTC
D: TRBD1; V: TRBV5-1; J: TRBJ1-5; size: -; CDR3: CASSAGTASNQPQHF; DNA: TGCGCCAGCAGCGCTGGGACAGCTAGCAATCAGCCCCAGCATTTT
D: -; V: TRBV4-2; J: TRBJ2-1; size: few; CDR3: CASSRDTGTLSYNEQFF; DNA: TGTGCCAGCAGCCGAGATACCGGGACTCTCTCCTACAATGAGCAGTTCTTC
D: -; V: TRBV5-1; J: TRBJ1-3; size: -; CDR3: CASSSGEGNTIYF; DNA: TGCGCCAGCAGCTCGGGGGAAGGGAACACCATATATTTT
D: TRBD1; V: TRBV10-3; J: TRBJ2-1; size: few; CDR3: CAISSNRGLHNEQFF; DNA: TGTGCCATCAGTAGCAACAGGGGGCTGCACAATGAGCAGTTCTTC
D: TRBD2; V: TRBV7-9; J: TRBJ2-1; size: -; CDR3: CASSQTSGSRYNEQFF; DNA: TGTGCCAGCAGCCAGACTAGCGGGTCCCGCTACAATGAGCAGTTCTTC
D: -; V: TRBV5-4; J: TRBJ1-1; size: -; CDR3: CASSLGAPGNEAFF; DNA: TGTGCCAGCAGCCTCGGGGCTCCGGGGAATGAAGCTTTCTTT
D: -; V: TRBV7-2; J: TRBJ2-7; size: few; CDR3: CASSPRNLGAYEQYF; DNA: TGTGCCAGCAGCCCACGGAACCTAGGGGCCTACGAGCAGTACTTC
D: -; V: TRBV5-1; J: TRBJ1-1; size: few; CDR3: CASSRLGGAGEAFF; DNA: TGCGCCAGCAGTCGACTTGGGGGGGCAGGTGAAGCTTTCTTT
D: -; V: TRBV2; J: TRBJ1-2; size: -; CDR3: CASSEGWQGSGYGYTF; DNA: TGTGCCAGCAGTGAAGGTTGGCAGGGCAGCGGCTATGGCTACACCTTC
D: -; V: TRBV29-1; J: TRBJ2-1; size: -; CDR3: CSVSRPGFNEQFF; DNA: TGCAGCGTTTCTAGACCAGGATTCAATGAGCAGTTCTTC
D: TRBD2; V: TRBV7-9; J: TRBJ2-1; size: -; CDR3: CASSPRLAGMEQFF; DNA: TGTGCCAGCAGCCCTAGACTAGCGGGAATGGAGCAGTTCTTC
D: -; V: TRBV5-1; J: TRBJ2-7; size: -; CDR3: CASSPLTRLSSYEQYF; DNA: TGCGCCAGCAGCCCCCTAACGAGACTTTCGTCCTACGAGCAGTACTTC
D: -; V: TRBV30; J: TRBJ2-7; size: few; CDR3: CAWRQEGNEQYF; DNA: TGTGCCTGGAGGCAGGAAGGCAACGAGCAGTACTTC
D: -; V: TRBV20-1; J: TRBJ1-1; size: -; CDR3: CSAPRQANTEAFF; DNA: TGCAGTGCTCCCAGACAGGCGAACACTGAAGCTTTCTTT
D: -; V: TRBV7-6; J: TRBJ2-7; size: few; CDR3: CASGSQGSYEQYF; DNA: TGTGCCAGCGGTTCCCAAGGGTCCTACGAGCAGTACTTC
D: TRBD2; V: TRBV25-1; J: TRBJ2-1; size: few; CDR3: CASSESGGGARYNEQFF; DNA: TGTGCCAGCAGTGAATCCGGCGGGGGGGCGAGGTACAATGAGCAGTTCTTC
D: TRBD2; V: TRBV12-3/TRBV12-4; J: TRBJ2-3; size: few; CDR3: CASSLRLAGEGDTQYF; DNA: TGTGCCAGCAGTCTGCGACTAGCGGGCGAAGGAGATACGCAGTATTTT
D: -; V: TRBV5-1; J: TRBJ1-1; size: few; CDR3: CASSNNQNTEAFF; DNA: TGCGCCAGCAGCAATAACCAGAACACTGAAGCTTTCTTT
D: -; V: TRBV18; J: TRBJ1-4; size: -; CDR3: CASSYLTPSREKLFF; DNA: TGTGCCAGCTCATACTTGACACCCTCCAGGGAAAAACTGTTTTTT
D: -; V: TRBV5-6; J: TRBJ2-7; size: -; CDR3: CASSLLATAGEQYF; DNA: TGTGCCAGCAGCTTGCTAGCCACCGCCGGCGAGCAGTACTTC
D: -; V: TRBV11-3; J: TRBJ2-1; size: few; CDR3: CASSLDFRGSSYNEQFF; DNA: TGTGCCAGCAGCTTAGATTTCCGGGGGAGCTCCTACAATGAGCAGTTCTTC
D: -; V: TRBV6-5; J: TRBJ2-1; size: -; CDR3: CASSFTRVNEQFF; DNA: TGTGCCAGCAGTTTCACCAGGGTCAATGAGCAGTTCTTC
D: TRBD2; V: TRBV24-1; J: TRBJ2-1; size: -; CDR3: CATSDLSGGRYNEQFF; DNA: TGTGCCACCAGTGACCTTAGCGGGGGGCGCTACAATGAGCAGTTCTTC
D: TRBD1; V: TRBV5-1; J: TRBJ2-7; size: many; CDR3: CASSPGQGLSYEQYF; DNA: TGCGCCAGCAGCCCAGGACAGGGGCTCTCCTACGAGCAGTACTTC
D: -; V: TRBV20-1; J: TRBJ1-2; size: -; CDR3: CSASSEGPGYGYTF; DNA: TGCAGTGCTAGCTCGGAGGGACCGGGGTATGGCTACACCTTC
D: TRBD1; V: TRBV12-3/TRBV12-4; J: TRBJ1-3; size: few; CDR3: CASSLTGGSGNTIYF; DNA: TGTGCCAGCAGTTTAACAGGGGGCTCTGGAAACACCATATATTTT
D: -; V: TRBV12-3/TRBV12-4; J: TRBJ2-5; size: -; CDR3: CASSFSEQETQYF; DNA: TGTGCCAGCAGTTTCTCAGAGCAAGAGACCCAGTACTTC
D: -; V: TRBV7-8; J: TRBJ1-1; size: few; CDR3: CASSHRRIMNTEAFF; DNA: TGTGCCAGCAGCCACCGCAGGATAATGAACACTGAAGCTTTCTTT
D: TRBD2; V: TRBV19; J: TRBJ2-7; size: few; CDR3: CASSPSGRNLAQYF; DNA: TGTGCCAGTAGCCCTAGCGGGAGGAACTTAGCGCAGTACTTC
D: TRBD1; V: TRBV7-2; J: TRBJ1-5; size: -; CDR3: CASSLDSGQVHYSNQPQHF; DNA: TGTGCCAGCAGCTTAGACTCGGGACAGGTACATTATAGCAATCAGCCCCAGCATTTT
D: -; V: TRBV6-1; J: TRBJ2-7; size: many; CDR3: CASSERWYEQYF; DNA: TGTGCCAGCAGTGAAAGGTGGTACGAGCAGTACTTC
D: -; V: TRBV15; J: TRBJ1-1; size: few; CDR3: CATSRDLGNEAFF; DNA: TGTGCCACCAGCAGAGATTTGGGCAATGAAGCTTTCTTT
D: TRBD1; V: TRBV9; J: TRBJ1-1; size: few; CDR3: CASSAGGRVNTEAFF; DNA: TGTGCCAGCAGCGCAGGGGGCCGGGTGAACACTGAAGCTTTCTTT
D: -; V: TRBV7-3; J: TRBJ1-1; size: few; CDR3: CASRQGRNTEAFF; DNA: TGTGCCAGCAGACAGGGAAGGAACACTGAAGCTTTCTTT
D: -; V: TRBV12-3/TRBV12-4; J: TRBJ1-1; size: few; CDR3: CASRESENTEAFF; DNA: TGTGCCAGCAGGGAGAGTGAGAACACTGAAGCTTTCTTT
D: TRBD1; V: TRBV5-1; J: TRBJ2-3; size: -; CDR3: CASSLGDRVGTDTQYF; DNA: TGCGCCAGCAGCTTGGGGGACAGGGTCGGCACAGATACGCAGTATTTT
D: -; V: TRBV4-3; J: TRBJ2-2; size: -; CDR3: CASSQETSPGELFF; DNA: TGCGCCAGCAGCCAAGAGACCTCTCCCGGGGAGCTGTTTTTT
D: TRBD1; V: TRBV19; J: TRBJ2-3; size: few; CDR3: CASSIRGQGQIGPKDTQYF; DNA: TGTGCCAGTAGTATAAGGGGACAGGGACAAATCGGCCCGAAAGATACGCAGTATTTT
D: TRBD1; V: TRBV15; J: TRBJ2-7; size: -; CDR3: CATSRARTGAYEQYF; DNA: TGTGCCACCAGCAGAGCCAGGACAGGGGCCTACGAGCAGTACTTC
D: -; V: TRBV10-3; J: TRBJ1-5; size: -; CDR3: CAISDPLRAGQPQHF; DNA: TGTGCCATCAGTGACCCCTTGAGGGCGGGTCAGCCCCAGCATTTT
D: -; V: TRBV5-1; J: TRBJ2-6; size: -; CDR3: CASSPDRPSFSGANVLTF; DNA: TGCGCCAGCAGCCCTGACAGACCGAGCTTCTCTGGGGCCAACGTCCTGACTTTC